A selection of T cell receptor beta chains follows, all from one sample in a study of T cells in Graves' hyperthyroidism and ophthalmopathy. One entry per CDR3 protein, called by TCRdb with MiXCR from the multiplex PCR reads. The sample yields roughly 350,000 distinct CDR3 sequences, about 15% seen once. Sequencing was performed on blood. Source of these receptors: a woman in her twenties or thirties with Graves' hyperthyroidism. Both conserved end residues are part of each CDR3. D genes are given only for firm matches. Clone size is shown for a subset of rows, as once, few, many or a class of expanded clone.

D gene: TRBD2
V gene: TRBV12-3/TRBV12-4
J gene: TRBJ2-3
clone size: many
CDR3 DNA: TGTGCCAGCAGTCTACGCGGGAGGGGTGGTGATACGCAGTATTTT
CDR3 protein: CASSLRGRGGDTQYF

D gene: TRBD2
V gene: TRBV5-1
J gene: TRBJ2-1
clone size: few
CDR3 DNA: TGCGCCAGCAGCCCCGAGTTAGCGGGCTCTAATGAGCAGTTCTTC
CDR3 protein: CASSPELAGSNEQFF

D gene: TRBD1
V gene: TRBV6-1
J gene: TRBJ1-1
clone size: many
CDR3 DNA: TGTGCCAGCAGTGAGGTTCAGGGGGCGCGCACTGAAGCTTTCTTT
CDR3 protein: CASSEVQGARTEAFF

D gene: .
V gene: TRBV28
J gene: TRBJ2-1
clone size: many
CDR3 DNA: TGTGCCAGCTCCCGCGGGACTCAAGACAATGAGCAGTTCTTC
CDR3 protein: CASSRGTQDNEQFF

D gene: TRBD1
V gene: TRBV7-2
J gene: TRBJ2-7
clone size: few
CDR3 DNA: TGTGCCAGCAGCCAAGGGGTGACAGGGGGCTACGAGCAGTACTTC
CDR3 protein: CASSQGVTGGYEQYF

D gene: TRBD2
V gene: TRBV24-1
J gene: TRBJ2-5
clone size: many
CDR3 DNA: TGTGCCACCAGTGATGTACTCGGGACTAGCGGGAAAGAGACCCAGTACTTC
CDR3 protein: CATSDVLGTSGKETQYF

D gene: .
V gene: TRBV10-2
J gene: TRBJ2-5
clone size: many
CDR3 DNA: TGCGCCAGCCAGGACAGCCTTCAAGAGACCCAGTACTTC
CDR3 protein: CASQDSLQETQYF

D gene: .
V gene: TRBV19
J gene: TRBJ1-5
clone size: few
CDR3 DNA: TGTGCCAGTAGTAATGGGGTGCGGCAGCCCCAGCATTTT
CDR3 protein: CASSNGVRQPQHF

D gene: TRBD2
V gene: TRBV29-1
J gene: TRBJ2-5
clone size: many
CDR3 DNA: TGCAGCGTTGAACGGGACCTAGCGGGAGCTTTAGAGACCCAGTACTTC
CDR3 protein: CSVERDLAGALETQYF

D gene: .
V gene: TRBV20-1
J gene: TRBJ1-6
clone size: few
CDR3 DNA: TGCAGTGACCAACCGGGCTCCTATAATTCACCCCTCCACTTT
CDR3 protein: CSDQPGSYNSPLHF

D gene: .
V gene: TRBV9
J gene: TRBJ1-2
clone size: few
CDR3 DNA: TGTGCCAGCAGCGACACGGCGACTTGGACCGAGTATGGCTACACCTTC
CDR3 protein: CASSDTATWTEYGYTF

D gene: .
V gene: TRBV30
J gene: TRBJ2-7
clone size: few
CDR3 DNA: TGTGCCTGGAGTGTCGGCGGGACAGCATACGAGCAGTACTTC
CDR3 protein: CAWSVGGTAYEQYF

D gene: .
V gene: TRBV12-3/TRBV12-4
J gene: TRBJ1-3
clone size: few
CDR3 DNA: TGTGCCAGCAGTCGGGACACCATATATTTT
CDR3 protein: CASSRDTIYF

D gene: TRBD1
V gene: TRBV15
J gene: TRBJ1-5
clone size: .
CDR3 DNA: TGTGCCACCAGCAGAGCACGGCCGGGACAGGGGCCATATCGCAGGGATCAGCCCCAGCATTTT
CDR3 protein: CATSRARPGQGPYRRDQPQHF

D gene: TRBD2
V gene: TRBV20-1
J gene: TRBJ2-1
clone size: .
CDR3 DNA: TGCAGTGCCCTGACTAGCGGGAGGGCCTTATTAAATGAGCAGTCCTTC
CDR3 protein: CSALTSGRALLNEQSF

D gene: .
V gene: TRBV11-2
J gene: TRBJ2-1
clone size: many
CDR3 DNA: TGTGCCAGCAGCTTCTCCCGGGACTACAATGAGCAGTTCTTC
CDR3 protein: CASSFSRDYNEQFF

D gene: .
V gene: TRBV28
J gene: TRBJ1-1
clone size: many
CDR3 DNA: TGTGCCAGCAGCTATCAAAAAAACACTGAAGCTTTCTTT
CDR3 protein: CASSYQKNTEAFF

D gene: .
V gene: TRBV20-1
J gene: TRBJ1-5
clone size: many
CDR3 DNA: TGCAGTGCTAGATACTCGGGTTCCAATCAGCCCCAGCATTTT
CDR3 protein: CSARYSGSNQPQHF

D gene: TRBD2
V gene: TRBV10-1
J gene: TRBJ2-1
clone size: .
CDR3 DNA: TGCGCCAGCAGCCAGGGCCTAGCGGGGAATGAGCAGTTCTTC
CDR3 protein: CASSQGLAGNEQFF

D gene: TRBD1
V gene: TRBV5-6
J gene: TRBJ1-6
clone size: .
CDR3 DNA: TGTGCCAGCAGCGCGGGACAGAGAAATTCACCCCTCCACTTT
CDR3 protein: CASSAGQRNSPLHF

D gene: .
V gene: TRBV2
J gene: TRBJ2-5
clone size: .
CDR3 DNA: TGTGTCAGCACCCGCAAGACCCAGTACTTC
CDR3 protein: CVSTRKTQYF

D gene: .
V gene: TRBV12-3/TRBV12-4
J gene: TRBJ1-5
clone size: many
CDR3 DNA: TGTGCCAGCAGTTTCGTGGCGGAGAATCAGCCCCAGCATTTT
CDR3 protein: CASSFVAENQPQHF

D gene: .
V gene: TRBV6-1
J gene: TRBJ2-7
clone size: many
CDR3 DNA: TGTGCCAGCAGTTCCCACGGAAGCTCCTACGAGCAGTACTTC
CDR3 protein: CASSSHGSSYEQYF

D gene: .
V gene: TRBV7-2
J gene: TRBJ2-4
clone size: many
CDR3 DNA: TGTGCCAGCAGCGCGGACGGATCCAAAAACATTCAGTACTTC
CDR3 protein: CASSADGSKNIQYF

D gene: .
V gene: TRBV20-1
J gene: TRBJ2-1
clone size: .
CDR3 DNA: TGCAGTGCTCCGACTAGTCGCGAGCAGTTCTTC
CDR3 protein: CSAPTSREQFF

D gene: .
V gene: TRBV6-1
J gene: TRBJ2-2
clone size: .
CDR3 DNA: TGTGCCAGCGAAAGGGGTTCGAGCACCGGGGAGCTGTTTTTT
CDR3 protein: CASERGSSTGELFF

D gene: TRBD2
V gene: TRBV3-1
J gene: TRBJ2-1
clone size: .
CDR3 DNA: TGTGCCAGCAGCCGGCGGGAGGACCTCTCCAATGAGCAGTTCTTC
CDR3 protein: CASSRREDLSNEQFF

D gene: .
V gene: TRBV27
J gene: TRBJ2-3
clone size: many
CDR3 DNA: TGTGCCAGCAGTCTGGGACACCCTCGCACAGATACGCAGTATTTT
CDR3 protein: CASSLGHPRTDTQYF

D gene: TRBD1
V gene: TRBV27
J gene: TRBJ2-2
clone size: .
CDR3 DNA: TGTGCCAGCAGTTTATCGGGGCCAACAGGGGGCCTGTTTTTT
CDR3 protein: CASSLSGPTGGLFF

D gene: .
V gene: TRBV20-1
J gene: TRBJ2-4
clone size: few
CDR3 DNA: TGCAGTGCTAGAGATCAACGGAGGGCCAAAAACATTCAGTACTTC
CDR3 protein: CSARDQRRAKNIQYF

D gene: TRBD1
V gene: TRBV11-1
J gene: TRBJ2-7
clone size: .
CDR3 DNA: TGTGGCAGCAGCTTGACAGGGGGCGAGCAGTACTTC
CDR3 protein: CGSSLTGGEQYF